Each of the 6 T cell receptor beta chains below was sequenced from the same sample in a study of blood T cell repertoires in COVID-19 (TCRdb year 2020). The method behind the library was the immunoSEQ multiplex PCR assay. What TCRdb holds here is the immuneACCESS table cut down to in-frame rearrangements. Part of the clones is not present; checked against another copy, under half of the missing clones reflect an unresolved V gene, and the others are unexplained. The sample table lists 170,000 or so clones, approximately 85% of them with a count of one. 6.2% of the sample is in the top ten clones. The sequencing input was PBMCs or T cells enriched from blood (not recorded which). The source is a man aged 40-50 years who had recovered from COVID-19.

This clone occurred once. The V call is TRBV28, the J call TRBJ1-1; TRBD1 agrees at 10 bases. CDR3 size: 14 residues. Germline-derived CDR1 and CDR2 are MDHEN and SYDVKM. The ends lost 6 bases at V and 3 bases at J; junction bases unmatched: 4. Written as DNA, the CDR3 is TGTGCCAGCAGGGGACAGGGGCGAGACACTGAAGCTTTCTTT. Translated, it gives CASRGQGRDTEAFF.

This clone was detected only once. The rearrangement joins TRBV27 to TRBJ2-3, with 12 bases matching TRBD2. The CDR3 has 17 residues. CDR1 is MNHEY, CDR2 SMNVEV, per germline (reference sequence). V was clipped by 4 bases and J by 1 base; unmatched bases: 6. The CDR3 protein is CASSSTSGSIRTDTQYF. CDR3 DNA sequence: TGTGCCAGCAGTTCGACTAGCGGGAGTATACGCACAGATACGCAGTATTTT.

The chain combines TRBV9 with TRBJ2-1, with 8 bases lining up with TRBD1. Germline V gene sequence: CDR1 SGDLS, CDR2 YYNGEE. V lost 4 bases to trimming and J lost 7 bases; unmatched junction nucleotides: 10. The CDR3 totals 15 residues. The chain's CDR3 is CASSIHQGAGNEQFF. CDR3 nucleotides: TGTGCCAGCAGCATTCATCAGGGGGCTGGGAATGAGCAGTTCTTC.

The chain recombines TRBV9 with TRBJ2-3; 8 bases line up with TRBD2. The CDR3 consists of 15 residues. V was clipped by 4 bases and J by 1 base; unmatched bases: 5. Germline V gene sequence: CDR1 SGDLS, CDR2 YYNGEE. The CDR3 region has the DNA TGTGCCAGCAGCCAACTGACTAGCGGCACAGATACGCAGTATTTT. Translated, it gives CASSQLTSGTDTQYF.

This clone was recorded only once. The rearrangement uses TRBV5-6 and TRBJ2-7, with D tentatively TRBD1 (6 bases). V dropped 5 bases and J dropped 5 bases, with 17 bases sitting between them. The V gene's germline CDR1 is SGHDT and CDR2 YYEEEE. The CDR3 runs to 14 residues. CDR3 protein: CASRLTGTSNEQYF. The CDR3 nucleotides are TGTGCCAGCAGGCTAACAGGGACAAGTAACGAGCAGTACTTC.

The rearrangement joins TRBV28 to TRBJ1-2, with a weak D call TRBD1 (5 bases). The CDR3 sequence is 13 residues long. With 5 bases removed from V and 8 bases from J, the gap between germline ends came to 15 bases. The germline V gene encodes CDR1 MDHEN and CDR2 SYDVKM. CDR3 residues: CASSTQGYGGYTF. DNA for the CDR3: TGTGCCAGCAGTACTCAGGGATATGGAGGCTACACCTTC.